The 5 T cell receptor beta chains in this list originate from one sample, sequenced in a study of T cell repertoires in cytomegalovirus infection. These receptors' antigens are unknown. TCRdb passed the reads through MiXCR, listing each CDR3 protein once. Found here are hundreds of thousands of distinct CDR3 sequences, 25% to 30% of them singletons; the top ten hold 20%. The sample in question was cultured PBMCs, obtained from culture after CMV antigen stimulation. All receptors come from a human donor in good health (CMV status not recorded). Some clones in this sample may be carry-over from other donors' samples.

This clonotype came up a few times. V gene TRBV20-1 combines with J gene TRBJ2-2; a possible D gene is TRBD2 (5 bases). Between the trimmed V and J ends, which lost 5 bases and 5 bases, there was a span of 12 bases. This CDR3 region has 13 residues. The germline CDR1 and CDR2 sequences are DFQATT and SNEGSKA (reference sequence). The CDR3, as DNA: TGCAGTGCTGGGGAACTAGTTACCGGGGAGCTGTTTTTT. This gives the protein CSAGELVTGELFF.

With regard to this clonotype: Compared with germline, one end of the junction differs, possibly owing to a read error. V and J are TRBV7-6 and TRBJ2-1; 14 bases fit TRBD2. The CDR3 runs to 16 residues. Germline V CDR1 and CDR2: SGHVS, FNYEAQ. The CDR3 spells CASSQTSGRGYNERFF. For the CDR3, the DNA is TGTGCCAGCAGCCAGACTAGCGGGAGGGGTTACAATGAGCGGTTCTTC. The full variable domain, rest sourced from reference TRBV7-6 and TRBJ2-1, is GAGVSQSPRYKVTKRGQDVALRCDPISGHVSLYWYRQALGQGPEFLTYFNYEAQQDKSGLPNDRFSAERPEGSISTLTIQRTEQRDSAMYRCASSQTSGRGYNERFFGPGTRLTVL.

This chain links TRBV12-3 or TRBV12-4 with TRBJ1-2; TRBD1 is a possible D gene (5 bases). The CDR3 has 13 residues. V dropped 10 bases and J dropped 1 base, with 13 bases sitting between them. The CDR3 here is CATDQGFNYGYTF. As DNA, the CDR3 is TGTGCCACCGACCAGGGATTTAACTATGGCTACACCTTC.

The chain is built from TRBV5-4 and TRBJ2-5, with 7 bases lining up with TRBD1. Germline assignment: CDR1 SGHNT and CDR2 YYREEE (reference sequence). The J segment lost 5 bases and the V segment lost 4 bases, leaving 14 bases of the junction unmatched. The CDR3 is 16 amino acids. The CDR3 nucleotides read TGTGCCAGCAGCACCCCCCGGGACAGCTCCCGGGAGACCCAGTACTTC. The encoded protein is CASSTPRDSSRETQYF.

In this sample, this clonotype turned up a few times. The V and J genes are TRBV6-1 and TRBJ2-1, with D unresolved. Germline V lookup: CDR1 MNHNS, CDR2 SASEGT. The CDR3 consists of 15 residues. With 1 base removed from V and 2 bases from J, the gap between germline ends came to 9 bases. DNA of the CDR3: TGTGCCAGCAGTGAAGAGCCCGTGGCCTACAATGAGCAGTTCTTC. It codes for CASSEEPVAYNEQFF.